This T cell receptor beta chain was sequenced during a study of technical replicates of blood from several donors (dated by TCRdb to the late 2010s). The method was the immunoSEQ multiplex PCR assay. TCRdb mirrors the immuneACCESS table, restricted to in-frame sequences. Some clones are absent from its copies; in checked studies, under half trace to an unresolved V gene, and the reason for the others is unknown. This sample gives over 50,000 clones in total; around 93% of them show up just once. Of the sample, 3.5% to 5% falls within the top ten clones. From cysteine to phenylalanine, the CDR3 is 11 amino acids long. CDR3 DNA only is kept here, 33 bases in frame from base 1. Cut back by 3 bases and 13 bases, the V and J ends lie 7 bases apart. The germline V gene provides CDR1 SNHLY and CDR2 FYNNEI. Details on this clone: It has no known antigen specificity. No base qualities exist here, and no much larger clone lies one base off it.

The receptor comes from a human donor in good health. Some clones in this sample may be carry-over from other donors' samples. The source material was PBMCs. The chain is assembled from TRBV2 and TRBJ1-6; the D gene cannot be resolved reliably. Here the CDR3 is given as CASSDGGPLHF. The nucleotides are TGTGCCAGCAGTGACGGAGGGCCCCTCCACTTT.